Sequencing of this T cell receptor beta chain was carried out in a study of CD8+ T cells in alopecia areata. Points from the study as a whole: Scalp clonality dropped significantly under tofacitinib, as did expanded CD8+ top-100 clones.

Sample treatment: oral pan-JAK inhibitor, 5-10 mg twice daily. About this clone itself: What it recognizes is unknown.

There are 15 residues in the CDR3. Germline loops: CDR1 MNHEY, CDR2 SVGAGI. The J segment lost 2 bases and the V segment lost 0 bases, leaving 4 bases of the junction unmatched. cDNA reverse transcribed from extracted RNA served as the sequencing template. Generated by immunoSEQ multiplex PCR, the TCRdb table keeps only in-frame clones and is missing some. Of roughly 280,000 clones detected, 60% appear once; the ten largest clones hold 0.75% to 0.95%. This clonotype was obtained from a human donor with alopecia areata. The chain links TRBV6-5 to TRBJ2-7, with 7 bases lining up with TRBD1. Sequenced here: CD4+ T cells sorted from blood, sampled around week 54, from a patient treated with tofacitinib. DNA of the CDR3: TGTGCCAGCAGTTACTCGCGACAGGGAACCTACGAGCAGTACTTC. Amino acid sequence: CASSYSRQGTYEQYF.